Included here is one TCR beta chain sequence, with context. The antigen this receptor binds is unknown. Qualities for individual bases were not recorded, and no much larger clone is one base off. Receptor amplification or capture employed the immunoSEQ multiplex PCR assay. For the multiplex PCR, a mixture combining 60 forward primers for TCR Vbeta segments and 13 reverse primers for TCR Jbeta segments was used. The CDR3 region of rearranged TCR beta genes was amplified from genomic DNA with a multiplex PCR assay. The amplified TCR beta libraries were sequenced on the Illumina HiSeq System as 87-base-pair reads. The paper's data handling went like this. Across the roughly 670 repertoires, a later analysis counted roughly 84 million unique TCR beta chains, about 10 million of which were shared by at least two donors. Raw reads were error-corrected and collapsed into unique sequences with a nearest-neighbor algorithm that merged closely related sequences to remove PCR and sequencing errors. CDR3 sequences were aligned to IMGT reference sequences to assign V, D and J gene segments. For a sequence to be retained, a match of at least six nucleotides was required to both a V gene segment and a J gene segment. Rearrangements were called productive when the CDR3 lacked stop codons and stayed in frame with V and J; all others were non-productive. CDR3 was defined according to IMGT convention as the region running from the second conserved V-encoded cysteine to the conserved J-encoded phenylalanine. In an earlier analysis of more than 550 of the donors, sequences lacking an unambiguous match to a single V gene segment were excluded. An earlier analysis of about 600 of the donors called V segments functional above 56.7% productive rearrangements and segregating when the between-donor standard deviation exceeded 5%. To diagnose cytomegalovirus status from the catalog of TCR beta chain sequences, a statistical classification framework was built. A later analysis assigned V and J genes by comparing TCR nucleotide sequences with IMGT/GENE-DB human TR gene sequences. Using the TCRdist pipeline, a later analysis assigned CDR3 sequences along with most-parsimonious VDJ recombination scenarios. In a later analysis, each TCR beta chain was defined by its CDR3 amino acid sequence together with its V-gene family, and reads without a unique V-gene family were excluded. As a way to deal with suspected cross-contamination and a sequencing artifact, a later analysis dropped 500 to 700 nucleotide sequences that were highly shared and had low generation probability. A later analysis calculated a clonal expansion index for each public chain from normalized within-repertoire ranks of inferred template counts. A later analysis computed generation probabilities with a VDJ recombination model fitted to out-of-frame rearrangements, and checked the results against IGoR. Hypergeometric tests were used in a later analysis to score TCR-TCR, TCR-HLA and TCR-CMV co-occurrence, with a repertoire-size bias correction applied to the TCR pairs. In a later analysis, false discovery rates were estimated by permuting HLA or CMV assignments 20 times. In a later analysis, co-occurring TCRs were grouped with DBSCAN, and TCRdist sequence similarity was added when clustering was performed within HLA-allele-positive subsets. Repertoires with fewer than 30,000 or more than 120,000 public chains were left out of co-occurrence clustering, as were several repertoires with anomalous nucleotide sharing. TCRdb retrieved this table from immuneACCESS and kept in-frame rearrangements only. Not all clones are present; in checked studies, unresolved V genes account for under half, and no reason is known for the remainder. V, J and clone size are taken as reported in that table, and D and trimming were inferred from the DNA itself. This sample is represented by tens of thousands of clones; roughly 79% of them were singletons. Approximately 8.5% of the sample belongs to the ten largest clones.

This specimen belongs to a study of cytomegalovirus exposure and HLA in healthy donors (dated by TCRdb to about 2017). General notes on the study: An earlier analysis of a few hundred of the donors reported approximately 280 Gb of sequence data and around 120 million unique TCR beta sequences obtained from roughly 170 million T cells. Every repertoire in the discovery cohort had been generated on one and the same sequencing platform. Roughly five DR-DQ haplotypes were handled as single units for association and clustering because linkage in the cohort was strong. A later analysis re-analyzed previously published TCR beta repertoires from 666 donors and added high-resolution HLA genotyping to study TCR occurrence patterns. In an earlier analysis of 500 to 650 of the donors, high-throughput TCR beta sequencing was used to judge whether each TCR beta V gene segment behaved as functional or pseudogenic. Donor age, sex, ethnicity and CMV serostatus were compiled alongside the repertoire data. To predict cytomegalovirus infection status, the study brought together high-throughput TCR immunosequencing, statistical association of individual TCRs with disease status, and machine learning. The number of typed donors differed by locus: about 629-630 for A, B, C, DRB1 and DQB1; 522 for DQA1; approximately 600 for DPA1; and 400 to 480 for DPB1. The study aimed to test whether cataloging public T cell receptors could reveal signatures of past pathogen exposure. HLA typing included class I and class II loci at four-digit resolution. Among 300 to 500 genotyped donors of the cohort, an average of around 220,000 unique TCR beta nucleotide sequences was sequenced per donor, of which 15% to 20% were non-productive. Among the approximately 430 genotyped donors, around 81% belonged to the genetic ancestry cluster associated with self-reported Caucasian donors. The study profiled the T cell repertoires of more than 500 subjects by immunosequencing and related them to cytomegalovirus serostatus. A later genetic analysis took genome-wide SNP genotypes for about three fifths of the 666 donors and used that subset as a discovery cohort. An early release covering some 640 HLA-typed donors comprised about 300 gigabases of sequencing data and roughly 85 million unique TCR sequences. Besides the first cohort of approximately 710 subjects, a separate validation cohort made up of about 120 different subjects was used. The later analysis used no new phenotypic data to find candidate immune exposures, relying instead on TCR beta sequences and their occurrence across donors. What the research found in general, with its limitations: In a later analysis, HLA-associated TCR beta chains were found to be more clonally expanded and to have lower generation probabilities than equally common non-associated chains. Because counts were too low, 15 to 20 rarely observed V segments, including chromosome 9 orphons, were excluded from the earlier analysis of 587 of the donors. In a later genetic analysis, a missense DCLRE1C variant was associated with V-gene and J-gene trimming of TCR beta chains, and the association was replicated in an independent cohort. The classifier was reported to diagnose cytomegalovirus status with high specificity and sensitivity in both the original cohort and the validation cohort. Broadly in line with IMGT annotations, most TCR beta V segments showed up in productive rearrangements about 87% or about 30% of the time in an earlier analysis of 450 to 600 of the donors. Immune exposure information for the cohort was limited to CMV serostatus. Most TCR sequences were observed very rarely across donors, whereas some public TCRs were present in many individuals. Because HLA typing was unavailable for some donors at each locus, only the typed subset was used in association tests. In vitro tests confirmed that three of the cytomegalovirus-associated TCR beta chains recognize cytomegalovirus antigens. The authors suggested that the approach could potentially be extended to other disease states and immunological phenotypes. A total of some 180 TCR beta chains were listed by the study as associated with cytomegalovirus. At a false discovery rate of 0.05, a later analysis linked some 18,000 TCR beta sequences to specific HLA alleles. In this cohort, only TCR beta chains were sequenced, and detectable features were limited by the absence of alpha or paired-chain data. According to a later analysis, parvovirus B19, influenza, CMV and Epstein-Barr virus appeared linked to several top co-occurrence clusters. A later genetic analysis reported fewer N-insertions in productive TCRs among donors in an Asian-associated ancestry cluster than the roughly 700-donor mean. A further reported finding was that TCR beta sequences accurately predicted the HLA-A and HLA-B alleles for most subjects in the first cohort. In a later analysis, most CMV-associated TCR beta chains were found to appear HLA-restricted, with HLA associations seemingly driven largely by CMV exposure. The sequencing pipeline was judged likely to have produced a cluster of highly shared sequence variants as a technical artifact. Correlated functional status among segregating V segments might be attributable to linkage disequilibrium, but an unknown experimental factor could not be ruled out. When HLA alleles, especially DR and DQ, strongly co-occurred, attributing TCR associations to individual alleles was difficult. According to a later analysis, TCR association rates differed among HLA loci, with DRB1 alleles showing the most associated TCRs and HLA-C alleles showing the fewest. Presence/absence analyses assumed roughly uniform sequencing depth across donors, an assumption that may not hold.

The cohort consisted of 666 healthy bone marrow donors. All cohort members were sampled while nominally healthy, although unrecorded immune exposures were likely present. The donor was CMV seronegative and was included in the group of 352 seronegative cohort members. A peripheral blood sample was provided by each donor, and peripheral blood mononuclear cells were used for TCR beta sequencing. Genomic DNA was extracted from the blood cell samples with the Qiagen DNeasy Blood Extraction Kit. Sequenced: PBMCs. This receptor was taken from a woman aged 40 to 50 in good health and CMV-seronegative.

The DNA reads as follows: TGCGCCAGCAGCCCAGGGACAGGGGGCTACGAGCAGTACTTC. Translated, it gives CASSPGTGGYEQYF. Recombination connected TRBV5-1 to TRBJ2-7; TRBD1 agrees with 11 junctional bases. Trimmed from V: 4 bases; trimmed from J: 3 bases; junction bases lacking a gene match: 3. Looking up the germline V gene yields CDR1 SGHRS and CDR2 YFSETQ. The CDR3 starts with the cysteine, ends with the phenylalanine, and has 14 residues. Only the CDR3 portion is preserved as DNA: 42 bases, with reading frame beginning at the first base.